A selection of T cell receptor beta chains follows, all from one sample in a study of shared clonotypes between healthy human individuals. Produced via immunoSEQ multiplex PCR; TCRdb's table is partial and in-frame only. Of 560,000 or so clones listed, around 96% are singletons. Sequencing was carried out using naive CD8+ T cells sorted from blood. These receptors were taken from a woman aged 25 to 39 in good health. Each CDR3 is given with its conserved first and last residue. The order of the fields is V gene, J gene, clone size, D gene, CDR3 length, CDR3 DNA, CDR3 protein. The D gene is left open where the match is weak. Rows give clone size only sometimes, using once, few, many, or a class for an expanded clone.

V: TRBV2
J: TRBJ2-7
size: .
D: .
length: 13
DNA: TGTGCCAGCATCGATAATGCATCCTACGAGCAGTACTTC
CDR3: CASIDNASYEQYF

V: TRBV29-1
J: TRBJ1-2
size: .
D: .
length: 13
DNA: TGCAGCGTCGTCGACTGGGAGGGCTATGGCTACACCTTC
CDR3: CSVVDWEGYGYTF

V: TRBV27
J: TRBJ1-5
size: .
D: .
length: 14
DNA: TGTGCCAGCAGTTTACTAGATGGCAATCAGCCCCAGCATTTT
CDR3: CASSLLDGNQPQHF

V: TRBV14
J: TRBJ2-5
size: .
D: .
length: 15
DNA: TGTGCCAGCAGCCAAGTTGACAGGATCTACGAGACCCAGTACTTC
CDR3: CASSQVDRIYETQYF

V: TRBV2
J: TRBJ2-3
size: .
D: .
length: 17
DNA: TGTGCCAGCAGCAGCCTTCGACAGGCTTCTAGCACAGATACGCAGTATTTT
CDR3: CASSSLRQASSTDTQYF

V: TRBV2
J: TRBJ2-5
size: .
D: .
length: 15
DNA: TGTGCCAGCAGTGAGGGTAGCGAGGGGCAAGAGACCCAGTACTTC
CDR3: CASSEGSEGQETQYF

V: TRBV7-8
J: TRBJ2-7
size: .
D: TRBD1
length: 14
DNA: TGTGCCAGCACCCCAGGGGGCACCTCCTACGAGCAGTACTTC
CDR3: CASTPGGTSYEQYF

V: TRBV7-6
J: TRBJ1-4
size: .
D: TRBD1
length: 14
DNA: TGTGCCAGCAGCCCCGGGACAGGGCGTGAAAAACTGTTTTTT
CDR3: CASSPGTGREKLFF

V: TRBV4-1
J: TRBJ2-1
size: .
D: TRBD2
length: 15
DNA: TGCGCCAGCAGCCAAGAGCTAGCGGGGGATAATGAGCAGTTCTTC
CDR3: CASSQELAGDNEQFF

V: TRBV5-6
J: TRBJ2-3
size: .
D: .
length: 15
DNA: TGTGCCAGCAGCCCCCACTTGGCGAGCACAGATACGCAGTATTTT
CDR3: CASSPHLASTDTQYF

V: TRBV7-8
J: TRBJ2-2
size: .
D: TRBD1
length: 15
DNA: TGTGCCAGCAACTGGGGGACAGGGGTCACCGGGGAGCTGTTTTTT
CDR3: CASNWGTGVTGELFF

V: TRBV27
J: TRBJ2-3
size: .
D: .
length: 15
DNA: TGTGCCAGCAGTGCCGTCACTAGGGGAACAGATACGCAGTATTTT
CDR3: CASSAVTRGTDTQYF

V: TRBV28
J: TRBJ1-5
size: .
D: TRBD1
length: 16
DNA: TGTGCCAGCAGTTTAAGCGGGGACAGGGGCAATCAGCCCCAGCATTTT
CDR3: CASSLSGDRGNQPQHF

V: TRBV2
J: TRBJ2-2
size: .
D: .
length: 15
DNA: TGTGCCAGCTTTGTGGGCCCTACGGCCACCGGGGAGCTGTTTTTT
CDR3: CASFVGPTATGELFF

V: TRBV30
J: TRBJ2-2
size: .
D: TRBD2
length: 15
DNA: TGTGCCTGGAGTCCGGGACTAGTGAACACCGGGGAGCTGTTTTTT
CDR3: CAWSPGLVNTGELFF

V: TRBV7-8
J: TRBJ1-3
size: .
D: TRBD1
length: 15
DNA: TGTGCCAGCAGGACAGGGGCCAACTCTGGAAACACCATATATTTT
CDR3: CASRTGANSGNTIYF

V: TRBV11-2
J: TRBJ2-7
size: .
D: TRBD2
length: 15
DNA: TGTGCCAGCAGCTTAGATCTGGGACTAGCCCACGAGCAGTACTTC
CDR3: CASSLDLGLAHEQYF

V: TRBV6-5
J: TRBJ1-2
size: .
D: .
length: 14
DNA: TGTGCCAGCAGTTACTCGATAGAGTTTCGGGGCTACACCTTC
CDR3: CASSYSIEFRGYTF

V: TRBV5-5
J: TRBJ2-7
size: .
D: .
length: 15
DNA: TGTGCCAGCAGCTTGACGAGGACGGACCCCTACGAGCAGTACTTC
CDR3: CASSLTRTDPYEQYF

V: TRBV11-2
J: TRBJ2-7
size: .
D: .
length: 14
DNA: TGTGCCAGCAGCTTAGGGGGACCACCCTACGAGCAGTACTTC
CDR3: CASSLGGPPYEQYF

V: TRBV2
J: TRBJ1-5
size: .
D: .
length: 15
DNA: TGTGCCAGCAGAAATCTGGACACTAGCAATCAGCCCCAGCATTTT
CDR3: CASRNLDTSNQPQHF

V: TRBV2
J: TRBJ1-5
size: .
D: .
length: 15
DNA: TGTGCCAGCACCACCAGGGTTTATAGCAATCAGCCCCAGCATTTT
CDR3: CASTTRVYSNQPQHF

V: TRBV5-4
J: TRBJ2-7
size: .
D: TRBD2
length: 16
DNA: TGTGCCAGCAGCCCTGTTGGGGCGGGAGGGCCTCCCGAGCAGTACTTC
CDR3: CASSPVGAGGPPEQYF

V: TRBV7-9
J: TRBJ2-7
size: .
D: TRBD1
length: 15
DNA: TGTGCCAGCAGTTTGGGACAGGGGAACCCCTACGAGCAGTACTTC
CDR3: CASSLGQGNPYEQYF

V: TRBV27
J: TRBJ1-4
size: .
D: TRBD1
length: 15
DNA: TGTGCCAGCAGTTTTGCGGGACAGGAGAATGAAAAACTGTTTTTT
CDR3: CASSFAGQENEKLFF

V: TRBV29-1
J: TRBJ2-1
size: .
D: .
length: 15
DNA: TGCAGCGTTGAAGATCGCGGGGACTCCTACAATGAGCAGTTCTTC
CDR3: CSVEDRGDSYNEQFF

V: TRBV19
J: TRBJ2-5
size: .
D: .
length: 13
DNA: TGTGCCAGTAGTATATGGGGGCCAGAGACCCAGTACTTC
CDR3: CASSIWGPETQYF

V: TRBV6-1
J: TRBJ1-5
size: .
D: .
length: 12
DNA: TGTGCCAGCAGCTGGGGGGATCAGCCCCAGCATTTT
CDR3: CASSWGDQPQHF

V: TRBV27
J: TRBJ1-1
size: .
D: .
length: 12
DNA: TGTGCCAGCAGTTCTGGCCGTCAAGCGGCTTTCTTT
CDR3: CASSSGRQAAFF

V: TRBV2
J: TRBJ2-5
size: once
D: TRBD2
length: 14
DNA: TGTGCCAGCAGTGAGCCTAGCGGGAGGGAGACCCAGTACTTC
CDR3: CASSEPSGRETQYF

V: TRBV2
J: TRBJ2-7
size: .
D: .
length: 11
DNA: TGTGCCTCCGCGGGGTCCTACGAGCAGTACTTC
CDR3: CASAGSYEQYF

V: TRBV27
J: TRBJ1-5
size: .
D: .
length: 14
DNA: TGTGCCAGCAGTTCCGGGGGAAGCAATCAGCCCCAGCATTTT
CDR3: CASSSGGSNQPQHF

V: TRBV29-1
J: TRBJ2-7
size: few
D: TRBD1
length: 12
DNA: TGCAGCGTTGGGGACAGCTCCTACGAGCAGTACTTC
CDR3: CSVGDSSYEQYF

V: TRBV27
J: TRBJ2-1
size: .
D: TRBD2
length: 15
DNA: TGTGCCAGCAGAGCCGCGGGAGGGCCTGGCTATGAGCAGTTCTTC
CDR3: CASRAAGGPGYEQFF

V: TRBV27
J: TRBJ1-2
size: .
D: .
length: 15
DNA: TGTGCCAGCAGCCCCATCGGGGGGCTGAACTATGGCTACACCTTC
CDR3: CASSPIGGLNYGYTF

V: TRBV9
J: TRBJ2-1
size: .
D: .
length: 16
DNA: TGTGCCAGCAGCGTAGCTGCGGCTCTCTCCTACAATGAGCAGTTCTTC
CDR3: CASSVAAALSYNEQFF

V: TRBV7-9
J: TRBJ1-1
size: .
D: .
length: 14
DNA: TGTGCCAGCAGCTCCCCTCGCGGGGGCACTGAAGCTTTCTTT
CDR3: CASSSPRGGTEAFF

V: TRBV15
J: TRBJ2-5
size: .
D: .
length: 13
DNA: TGTGCCACCAGCCCCCGGCCCCCTGAGACCCAGTACTTC
CDR3: CATSPRPPETQYF

V: TRBV27
J: TRBJ2-7
size: .
D: .
length: 13
DNA: TGTGCCAGCCGGGATGGGGTTTCCTACGAGCAGTACTTC
CDR3: CASRDGVSYEQYF

V: TRBV5-4
J: TRBJ2-3
size: .
D: TRBD2
length: 15
DNA: TGTGCCAGCAGCATAAGACTAGCGGGAGCCGATACGCAGTATTTT
CDR3: CASSIRLAGADTQYF

V: TRBV4-1
J: TRBJ2-2
size: .
D: TRBD2
length: 18
DNA: TGCGCCAGCAGCCAAGGGCCGGGACTAGCGAAACTCACCGGGGAGCTGTTTTTT
CDR3: CASSQGPGLAKLTGELFF

V: TRBV14
J: TRBJ2-1
size: once
D: .
length: 17
DNA: TGTGCCAGCAGGTCGACTAGGTTGGACTCGTCTGGCAATGAGCAGTTCTTC
CDR3: CASRSTRLDSSGNEQFF

V: TRBV28
J: TRBJ2-1
size: .
D: .
length: 14
DNA: TGTGCCAGCAGTTTTAGCAACTCCTACAATGAGCAGTTCTTC
CDR3: CASSFSNSYNEQFF

V: TRBV11-2
J: TRBJ1-1
size: .
D: .
length: 13
DNA: TGTGCCAGCAGCTTAGACCCAGGCTTCGGAGCTTTCTTT
CDR3: CASSLDPGFGAFF

V: TRBV5-6
J: TRBJ2-1
size: once
D: .
length: 13
DNA: TGTGCCAGCAGCCTGGGGAGTTACAATGAGCAGTTCTTC
CDR3: CASSLGSYNEQFF

V: TRBV28
J: TRBJ2-3
size: .
D: TRBD2
length: 19
DNA: TGTGCCAGCAGTTTATCTCTCAACCTAGCGGGAGTTCCGGCAGATACGCAGTATTTT
CDR3: CASSLSLNLAGVPADTQYF

V: TRBV7-9
J: TRBJ2-2
size: .
D: .
length: 13
DNA: TGTGCCAGCAGGCTCGCGAACACCGGGGAGCTGTTTTTT
CDR3: CASRLANTGELFF

V: TRBV2
J: TRBJ1-1
size: .
D: TRBD1
length: 15
DNA: TGTGCCAGCAGCGGGACAGGGATATCGAACACTGAAGCTTTCTTT
CDR3: CASSGTGISNTEAFF

V: TRBV4-1
J: TRBJ1-5
size: .
D: TRBD1
length: 14
DNA: TGCGCCAGCAGCCCCAGACAGGGCACTCAGCCCCAGCATTTT
CDR3: CASSPRQGTQPQHF

V: TRBV7-9
J: TRBJ2-7
size: .
D: TRBD1
length: 14
DNA: TGTGCCAGCAGCCCGGACAGGGGGTCCCACGAGCAGTACTTC
CDR3: CASSPDRGSHEQYF

V: TRBV2
J: TRBJ2-1
size: once
D: TRBD2
length: 14
DNA: TGTGCCAGCAGTGGCGGCGGGAGGACCAATGAGCAGTTCTTC
CDR3: CASSGGGRTNEQFF

V: TRBV27
J: TRBJ1-1
size: .
D: .
length: 14
DNA: TGTGCCAGCAGCTTATATGTATCTGACACTGAAGCTTTCTTT
CDR3: CASSLYVSDTEAFF

V: TRBV7-6
J: TRBJ2-7
size: .
D: TRBD1
length: 14
DNA: TGTGCCAGCAGCCCGCCGGACAGGGCCGGCGAGCAGTACTTC
CDR3: CASSPPDRAGEQYF

V: TRBV15
J: TRBJ2-1
size: .
D: TRBD1
length: 15
DNA: TGTGCCACCAGCTTCCGGGACAGGGCTTACAATGAGCAGTTCTTC
CDR3: CATSFRDRAYNEQFF